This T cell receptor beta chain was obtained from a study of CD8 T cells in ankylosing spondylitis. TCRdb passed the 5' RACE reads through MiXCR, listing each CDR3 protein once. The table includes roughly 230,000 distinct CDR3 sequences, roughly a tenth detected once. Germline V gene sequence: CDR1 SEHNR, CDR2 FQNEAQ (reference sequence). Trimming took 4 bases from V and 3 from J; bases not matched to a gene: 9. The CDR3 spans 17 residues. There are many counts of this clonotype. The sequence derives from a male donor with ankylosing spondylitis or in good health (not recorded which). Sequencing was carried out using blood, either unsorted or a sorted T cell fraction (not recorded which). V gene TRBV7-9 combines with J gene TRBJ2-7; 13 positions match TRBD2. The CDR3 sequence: CASSSGLAGSGGYEQYF. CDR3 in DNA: TGTGCCAGCAGCTCGGGACTAGCGGGATCCGGGGGCTACGAGCAGTACTTC.